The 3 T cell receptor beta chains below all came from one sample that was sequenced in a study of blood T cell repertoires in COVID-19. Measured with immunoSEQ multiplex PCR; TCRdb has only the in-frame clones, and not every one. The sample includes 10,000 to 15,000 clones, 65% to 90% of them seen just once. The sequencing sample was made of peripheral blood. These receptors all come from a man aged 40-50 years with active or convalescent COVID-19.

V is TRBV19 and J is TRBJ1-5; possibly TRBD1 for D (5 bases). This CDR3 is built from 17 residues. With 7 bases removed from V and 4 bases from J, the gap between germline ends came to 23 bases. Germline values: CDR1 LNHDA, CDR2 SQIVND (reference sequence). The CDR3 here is CASTPRGGDMGNQPQHF. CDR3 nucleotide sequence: TGTGCCAGTACCCCCCGGGGGGGGGATATGGGTAATCAGCCCCAGCATTTT.

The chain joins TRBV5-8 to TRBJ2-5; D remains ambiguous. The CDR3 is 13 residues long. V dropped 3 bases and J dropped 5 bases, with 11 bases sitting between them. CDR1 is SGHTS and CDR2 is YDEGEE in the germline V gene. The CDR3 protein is CASSSPFPETQYF. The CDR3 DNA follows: TGTGCCAGCAGCTCCCCTTTCCCGGAGACCCAGTACTTC.

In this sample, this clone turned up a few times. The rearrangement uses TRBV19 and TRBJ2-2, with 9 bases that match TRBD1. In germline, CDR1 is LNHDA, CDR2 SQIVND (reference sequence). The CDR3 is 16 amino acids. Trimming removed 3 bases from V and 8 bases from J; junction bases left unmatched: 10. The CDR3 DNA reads TGTGCCAGTAGTATCACAGGGGGCATCAGTTCGGGGGAGCTGTTTTTT. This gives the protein CASSITGGISSGELFF.